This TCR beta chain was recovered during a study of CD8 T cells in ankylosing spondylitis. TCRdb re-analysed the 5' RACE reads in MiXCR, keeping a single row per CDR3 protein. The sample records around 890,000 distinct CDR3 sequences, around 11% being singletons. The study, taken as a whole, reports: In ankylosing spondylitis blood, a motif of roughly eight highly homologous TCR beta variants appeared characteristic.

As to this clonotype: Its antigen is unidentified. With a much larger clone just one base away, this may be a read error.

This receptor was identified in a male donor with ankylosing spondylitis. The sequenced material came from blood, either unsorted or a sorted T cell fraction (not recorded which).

The DNA of the CDR3 is TGCAGTGCTAGTGACGATACGCAGTATTTT. Its translation: CSASDDTQYF. The gene calls are TRBV20-1 and TRBJ2-3; D ambiguous. From germline, CDR1 is DFQATT and CDR2 SNEGSKA (reference sequence). Between the trimmed V and J ends, which lost 3 bases and 6 bases, there was a span of 4 bases. This CDR3 has 10 residues.